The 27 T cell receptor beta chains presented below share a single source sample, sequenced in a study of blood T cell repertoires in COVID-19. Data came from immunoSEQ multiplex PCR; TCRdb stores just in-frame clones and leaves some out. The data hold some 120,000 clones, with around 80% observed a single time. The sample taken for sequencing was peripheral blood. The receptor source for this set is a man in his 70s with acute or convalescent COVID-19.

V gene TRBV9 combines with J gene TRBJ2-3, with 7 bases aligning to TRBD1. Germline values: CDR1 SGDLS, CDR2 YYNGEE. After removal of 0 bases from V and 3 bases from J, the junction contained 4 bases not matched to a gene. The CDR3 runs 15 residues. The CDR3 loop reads CASSVEGGRTDTQYF. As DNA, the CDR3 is TGTGCCAGCAGCGTAGAAGGGGGCAGGACAGATACGCAGTATTTT.

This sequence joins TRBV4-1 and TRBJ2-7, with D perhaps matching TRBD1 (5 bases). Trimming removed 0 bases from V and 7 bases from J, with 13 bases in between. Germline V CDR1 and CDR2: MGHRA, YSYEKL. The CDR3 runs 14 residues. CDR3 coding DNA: TGCGCCAGCAGCCAAGAAACCAGGGTAGGGGAGCAGTACTTC. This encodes CASSQETRVGEQYF.

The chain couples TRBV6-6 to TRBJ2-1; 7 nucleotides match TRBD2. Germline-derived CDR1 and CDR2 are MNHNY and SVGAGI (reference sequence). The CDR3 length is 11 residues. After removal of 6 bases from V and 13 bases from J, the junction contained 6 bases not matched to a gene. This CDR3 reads CASSGLEGQFF. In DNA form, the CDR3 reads TGTGCCAGCAGCGGACTAGAAGGTCAGTTCTTC.

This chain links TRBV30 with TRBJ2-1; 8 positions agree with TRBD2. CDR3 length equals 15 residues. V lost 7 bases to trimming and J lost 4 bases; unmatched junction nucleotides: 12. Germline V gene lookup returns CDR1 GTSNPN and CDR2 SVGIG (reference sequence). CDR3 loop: CAYSGGPYHYNEQFF. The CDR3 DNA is TGTGCCTACTCGGGGGGGCCCTATCATTACAATGAGCAGTTCTTC.

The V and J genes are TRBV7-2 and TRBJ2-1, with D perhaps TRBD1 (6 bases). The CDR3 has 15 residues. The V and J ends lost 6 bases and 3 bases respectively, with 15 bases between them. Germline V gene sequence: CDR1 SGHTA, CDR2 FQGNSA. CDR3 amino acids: CASRYTGTYYNEQFF. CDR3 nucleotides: TGTGCCAGCAGGTATACCGGGACATACTACAATGAGCAGTTCTTC.

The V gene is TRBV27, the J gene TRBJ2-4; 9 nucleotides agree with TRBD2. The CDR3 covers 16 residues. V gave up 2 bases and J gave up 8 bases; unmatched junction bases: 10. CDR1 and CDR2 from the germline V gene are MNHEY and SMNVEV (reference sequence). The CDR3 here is CASSLGSGGQKYIQYF. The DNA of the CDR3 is TGTGCCAGCAGTTTAGGGAGCGGGGGGCAGAAATACATTCAGTACTTC.

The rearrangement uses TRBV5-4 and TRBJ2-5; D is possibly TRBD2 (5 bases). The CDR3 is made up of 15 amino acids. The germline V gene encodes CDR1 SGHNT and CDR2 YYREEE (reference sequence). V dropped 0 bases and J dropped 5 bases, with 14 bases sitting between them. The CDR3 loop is CASSLGGPTGETQYF. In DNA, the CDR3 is TGTGCCAGCAGCTTGGGAGGGCCCACTGGGGAGACCCAGTACTTC.

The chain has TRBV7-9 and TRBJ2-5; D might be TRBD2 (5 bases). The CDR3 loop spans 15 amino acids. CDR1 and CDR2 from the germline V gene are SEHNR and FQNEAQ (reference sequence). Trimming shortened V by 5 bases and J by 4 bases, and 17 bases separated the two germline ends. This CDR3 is CASSGRDLRGETQYF. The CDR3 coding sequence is TGTGCCAGCAGCGGTCGGGATCTCCGGGGAGAGACCCAGTACTTC. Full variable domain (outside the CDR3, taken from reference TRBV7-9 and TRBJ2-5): DTGVSQNPRHKITKRGQNVTFRCDPISEHNRLYWYRQTLGQGPEFLTYFQNEAQLEKSRLLSDRFSAERPKGSFSTLEIQRTEQGDSAMYLCASSGRDLRGETQYFGPGTRLLVL.

CDR3 loop: CATRLGSTDTQYF. CDR3 sequence (DNA): TGTGCCACCCGACTAGGGAGCACAGATACGCAGTATTTT. The V gene is TRBV12-3 or TRBV12-4, the J gene TRBJ2-3; tentative D call: TRBD2 (6 bases). V shed 10 bases and J shed 0 bases, with 11 bases lying between them. The CDR3 has 13 amino acids.

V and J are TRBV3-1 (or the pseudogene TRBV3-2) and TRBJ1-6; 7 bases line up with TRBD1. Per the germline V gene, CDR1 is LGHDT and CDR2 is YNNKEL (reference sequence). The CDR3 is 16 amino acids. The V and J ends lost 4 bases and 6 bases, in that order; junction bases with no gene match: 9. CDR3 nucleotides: TGTGCCAGCAGCCTGGGCCCGACAGGGCGTAATTCACCCCTCCACTTT. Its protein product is CASSLGPTGRNSPLHF.

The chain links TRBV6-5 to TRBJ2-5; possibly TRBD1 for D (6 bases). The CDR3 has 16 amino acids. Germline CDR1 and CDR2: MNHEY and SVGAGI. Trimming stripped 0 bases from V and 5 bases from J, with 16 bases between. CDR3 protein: CASSYSPGQGMETQYF. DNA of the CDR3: TGTGCCAGCAGTTACTCGCCCGGGCAGGGGATGGAGACCCAGTACTTC.

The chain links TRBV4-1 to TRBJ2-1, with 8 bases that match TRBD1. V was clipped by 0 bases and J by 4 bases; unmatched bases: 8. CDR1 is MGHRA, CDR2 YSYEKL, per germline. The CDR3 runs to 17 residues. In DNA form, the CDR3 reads TGCGCCAGCAGCCAAGATGGAGCAGGGGGCTTTTACAATGAGCAGTTCTTC. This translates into CASSQDGAGGFYNEQFF.

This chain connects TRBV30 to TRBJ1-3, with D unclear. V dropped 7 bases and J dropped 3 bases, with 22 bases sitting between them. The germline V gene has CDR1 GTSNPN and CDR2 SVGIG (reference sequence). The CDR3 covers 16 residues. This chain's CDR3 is CAYTLRRGIGGNTIYF. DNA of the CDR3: TGTGCCTATACTCTAAGGCGGGGAATTGGTGGAAACACCATATATTTT.

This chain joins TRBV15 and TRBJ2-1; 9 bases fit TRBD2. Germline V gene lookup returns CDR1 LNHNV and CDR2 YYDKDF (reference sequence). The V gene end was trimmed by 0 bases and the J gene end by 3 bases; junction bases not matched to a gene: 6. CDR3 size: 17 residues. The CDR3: CATSREGAGGYYNEQFF. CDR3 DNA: TGTGCCACCAGCAGAGAGGGAGCGGGGGGATACTACAATGAGCAGTTCTTC. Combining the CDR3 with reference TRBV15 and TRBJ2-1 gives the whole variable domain DAMVIQNPRYQVTQFGKPVTLSCSQTLNHNVMYWYQQKSSQAPKLLFHYYDKDFNNEADTPDNFQSRRPNTSFCFLDIRSPGLGDTAMYLCATSREGAGGYYNEQFFGPGTRLTVL.

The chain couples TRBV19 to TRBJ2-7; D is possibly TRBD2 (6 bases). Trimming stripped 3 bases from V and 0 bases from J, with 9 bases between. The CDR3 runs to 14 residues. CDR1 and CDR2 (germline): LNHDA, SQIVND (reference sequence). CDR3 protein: CASSIRRDSYEQYF. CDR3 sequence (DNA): TGTGCCAGTAGTATTCGGCGGGACTCCTACGAGCAGTACTTC.

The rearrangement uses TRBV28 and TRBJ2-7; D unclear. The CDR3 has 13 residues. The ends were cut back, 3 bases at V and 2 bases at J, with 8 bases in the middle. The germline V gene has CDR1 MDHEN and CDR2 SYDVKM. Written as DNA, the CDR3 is TGTGCCAGCAGTTTTGAGAGAGCCTACGAGCAGTACTTC. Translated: CASSFERAYEQYF.

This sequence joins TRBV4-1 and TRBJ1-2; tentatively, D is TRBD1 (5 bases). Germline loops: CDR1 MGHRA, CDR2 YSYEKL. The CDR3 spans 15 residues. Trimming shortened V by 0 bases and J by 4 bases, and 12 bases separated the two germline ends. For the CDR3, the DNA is TGCGCCAGCAGCCAAGAAGGTCGGGGGTCCTATGGCTACACCTTC. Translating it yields CASSQEGRGSYGYTF.

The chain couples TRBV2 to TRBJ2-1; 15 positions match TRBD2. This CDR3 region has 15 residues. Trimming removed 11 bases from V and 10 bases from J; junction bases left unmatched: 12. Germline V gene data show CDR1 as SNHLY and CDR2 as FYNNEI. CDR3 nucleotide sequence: TGTGCCCGCCGGGCCGGACTAGCGGGGGGGTGGGAGCAGTTCTTC. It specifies CARRAGLAGGWEQFF.

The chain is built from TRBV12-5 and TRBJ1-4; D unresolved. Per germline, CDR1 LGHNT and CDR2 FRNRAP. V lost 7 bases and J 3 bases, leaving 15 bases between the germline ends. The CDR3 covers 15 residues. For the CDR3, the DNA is TGTGCTAGTGCTCCGGGTGTTTCGGCTAATGAAAAACTGTTTTTT. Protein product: CASAPGVSANEKLFF.

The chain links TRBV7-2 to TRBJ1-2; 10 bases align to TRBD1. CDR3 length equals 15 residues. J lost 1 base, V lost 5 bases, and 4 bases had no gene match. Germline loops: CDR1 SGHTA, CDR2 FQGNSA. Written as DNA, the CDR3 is TGTGCCAGCAGCGACCGGGACAGGGGTAACTATGGCTACACCTTC. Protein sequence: CASSDRDRGNYGYTF.

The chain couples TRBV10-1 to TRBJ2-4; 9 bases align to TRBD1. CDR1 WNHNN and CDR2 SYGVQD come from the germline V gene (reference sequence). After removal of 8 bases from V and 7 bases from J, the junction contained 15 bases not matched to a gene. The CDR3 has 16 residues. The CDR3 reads CASVHTGGREGNIQYF. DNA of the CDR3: TGCGCCAGCGTTCATACAGGGGGCCGAGAGGGGAACATTCAGTACTTC.

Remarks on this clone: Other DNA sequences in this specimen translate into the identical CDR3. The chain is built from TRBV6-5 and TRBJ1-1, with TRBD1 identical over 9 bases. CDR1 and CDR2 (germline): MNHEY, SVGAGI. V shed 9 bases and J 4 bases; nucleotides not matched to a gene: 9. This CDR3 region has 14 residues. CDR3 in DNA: TGTGCCAGTCCGGGACAGGGTGCGGTCACTGAAGCTTTCTTT. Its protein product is CASPGQGAVTEAFF.

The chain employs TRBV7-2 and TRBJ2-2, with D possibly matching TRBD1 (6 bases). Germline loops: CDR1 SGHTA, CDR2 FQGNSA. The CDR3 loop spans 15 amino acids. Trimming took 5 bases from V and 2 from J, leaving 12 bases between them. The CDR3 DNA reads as TGTGCCAGCAGCCCCTGGACAGCCAACACCGGGGAGCTGTTTTTT. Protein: CASSPWTANTGELFF.

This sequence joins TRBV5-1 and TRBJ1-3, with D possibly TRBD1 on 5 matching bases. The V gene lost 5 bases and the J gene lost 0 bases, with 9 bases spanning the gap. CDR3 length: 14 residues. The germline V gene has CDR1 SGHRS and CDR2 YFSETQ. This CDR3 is CASSPGGSGNTIYF. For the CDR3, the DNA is TGCGCCAGCAGTCCCGGGGGCTCTGGAAACACCATATATTTT.

The CDR3 spells CASSLISSYNEQFF. The CDR3, as DNA: TGCGCCAGCAGCTTGATTAGCTCCTACAATGAGCAGTTCTTC. The chain recombines TRBV5-1 with TRBJ2-1; D not resolved. Trimming removed 1 base from V and 0 bases from J, with 5 bases in between. There are 14 residues in the CDR3. Germline lookup yields CDR1 SGHRS and CDR2 YFSETQ.

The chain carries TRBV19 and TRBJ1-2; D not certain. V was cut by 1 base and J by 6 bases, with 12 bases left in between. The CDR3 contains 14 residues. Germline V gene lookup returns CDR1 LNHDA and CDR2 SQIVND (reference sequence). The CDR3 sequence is CASSIGRRAHGYTF. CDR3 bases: TGTGCCAGTAGTATAGGTAGGAGGGCCCATGGCTACACCTTC.

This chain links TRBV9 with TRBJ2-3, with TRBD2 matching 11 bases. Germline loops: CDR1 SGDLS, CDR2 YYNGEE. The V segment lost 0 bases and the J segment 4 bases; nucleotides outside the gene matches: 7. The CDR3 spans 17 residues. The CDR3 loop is CASSVGLAGGPADTQYF. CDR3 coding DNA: TGTGCCAGCAGCGTAGGGTTAGCGGGGGGGCCCGCAGATACGCAGTATTTT.